This passage covers 8 T cell receptor beta chains from one sample sequenced in a study of cytomegalovirus exposure and HLA in healthy donors. Vbeta (60) and Jbeta (13) primers were used in the PCR. Only in-frame clones appear in the TCRdb table, and some are missing; sequencing was by immunoSEQ multiplex PCR. This table has 200,000 or so clones, 82% appearing once. What was sequenced was PBMCs. The receptors shown here come from a woman between 50 and 59 years old in good health and CMV-seropositive.

The rearrangement uses TRBV7-9 and TRBJ2-1, with D maybe TRBD1 (5 bases). CDR1 SEHNR and CDR2 FQNEAQ come from the germline V gene (reference sequence). Trimming took 5 bases from V and 7 from J, leaving 18 bases between them. The CDR3 length is 15 residues. The CDR3 coding sequence is TGTGCCAGCAGCCCCCAGGGAAGTAGAAGGAATGAGCAGTTCTTC. Residues: CASSPQGSRRNEQFF.

The chain is built from TRBV6-6 and TRBJ1-5; 9 bases fit TRBD1. There are 16 residues in the CDR3. V lost 2 bases and J lost 6; bases outside the gene matches: 8. Germline lookup yields CDR1 MNHNY and CDR2 SVGAGI (reference sequence). The CDR3, as DNA: TGTGCCAGCAGTTACCCTACAGGGGGCCAGGGTCAGCCCCAGCATTTT. It codes for CASSYPTGGQGQPQHF.

The CDR3 nucleotides are TGCGCCAGCAGCCAAGAGCCCGGACTAGCGGGGGACACAGATACGCAGTATTTT. Its protein is CASSQEPGLAGDTDTQYF. The V and J genes are TRBV4-1 and TRBJ2-3, with 13 bases lining up with TRBD2. CDR1 is MGHRA, CDR2 YSYEKL, per germline. The CDR3 is 18 amino acids. V gave up 0 bases and J gave up 2 bases; unmatched junction bases: 5.

This clone was recorded a few times. The chain has TRBV19 and TRBJ1-5; TRBD1 matches 11 bases. Germline V gene data show CDR1 as LNHDA and CDR2 as SQIVND (reference sequence). The length of the CDR3 is 17 residues. The J segment lost 4 bases and the V segment lost 2 bases, leaving 7 bases of the junction unmatched. The CDR3 DNA is TGTGCCAGTAGTATACTAACCGGGACAGGGGGTAATCAGCCCCAGCATTTT. Amino acids: CASSILTGTGGNQPQHF. Variable domain in full (rest from reference TRBV19 and TRBJ1-5): DGGITQSPKYLFRKEGQNVTLSCEQNLNHDAMYWYRQDPGQGLRLIYYSQIVNDFQKGDIAEGYSVSREKKESFPLTVTSAQKNPTAFYLCASSILTGTGGNQPQHFGDGTRLSIL.

The V gene is TRBV5-6, the J gene TRBJ2-7; D is unresolved. CDR3 size: 12 residues. CDR1 is SGHDT and CDR2 is YYEEEE in the germline V gene. The V end was cut by 1 base, the J end by 3 bases, with 5 bases between. CDR3 amino acids: CASSLYSYEQYF. CDR3 bases: TGTGCCAGCAGCTTGTACAGCTACGAGCAGTACTTC.

The chain is built from TRBV5-6 and TRBJ2-7; D possibly corresponds to TRBD2 (6 bases). CDR1 SGHDT and CDR2 YYEEEE come from the germline V gene. Trimming took 1 base from V and 5 from J, leaving 13 bases between them. The CDR3 is 14 residues long. CDR3 in amino acids: CASSLIGSPHEQYF. The CDR3 DNA follows: TGTGCCAGCAGCTTGATCGGGAGTCCCCACGAGCAGTACTTC. Combining the CDR3 with reference TRBV5-6 and TRBJ2-7 gives the whole variable domain DAGVTQSPTHLIKTRGQQVTLRCSPKSGHDTVSWYQQALGQGPQFIFQYYEEEERQRGNFPDRFSGHQFPNYSSELNVNALLLGDSALYLCASSLIGSPHEQYFGPGTRLTVT.

The rearrangement links TRBV7-9 to TRBJ2-7; TRBD1 aligns across 8 bases. The CDR3 covers 14 residues. Trimming took 3 bases from V and 5 from J; bases not matched to a gene: 6. Germline assignment: CDR1 SEHNR and CDR2 FQNEAQ (reference sequence). The CDR3 DNA sequence: TGTGCCAGCAGCTTCCGACAGGGGTGGGACGAGCAGTACTTC. This gives the protein CASSFRQGWDEQYF.

The chain has TRBV27 and TRBJ2-7, with TRBD1 identical over 11 bases. The CDR3 consists of 14 residues. CDR1 is MNHEY, CDR2 SMNVEV, per germline (reference sequence). Trimming took 5 bases from V and 6 from J; bases not matched to a gene: 6. The CDR3 DNA is TGTGCCAGCAGTACATTCGGGACAGGGGGCGAGCAGTACTTC. Translating gives CASSTFGTGGEQYF.